This T cell receptor beta chain was profiled in a study of CD8 T cells in ankylosing spondylitis (dated by TCRdb to about 2017). At the level of the whole study: The study profiled T cell receptor beta repertoires in healthy donors and ankylosing spondylitis patients to find disease-linked TCR variants. The full study cohort comprised around 25 ankylosing spondylitis patients and about 110 healthy donors. Peripheral blood was sampled, and synovial fluid was additionally collected from ankylosing spondylitis patients.

This clonotype was counted ten times or more. This receptor's antigen is unknown. Base qualities are missing; no much larger clone stands one base away. Data came from an Illumina HiSeq 2500. Quantitative 5'-RACE with molecular barcodes was the method used to prepare the TCR beta libraries. The paper's processing steps were these. Disease-linked TCR variants were identified with a new computational method built on a probabilistic model of VDJ rearrangement. Using fastp at Q25 and MiXCR, TCRdb reprocessed the public reads and kept productive beta chains. Each record represents a unique CDR3 protein, reported with the most common genes and DNA among its rows. Clone size and V and J calls follow TCRdb, not the original study. The sample data list about 540,000 distinct CDR3 sequences, and more than 9.5% of these were observed just once. Approximately 6.2% of the sample goes to the ten largest clones. Here is what the overall study found, with its caveats: Blood from ankylosing spondylitis patients appeared to be characterized by a TCR beta motif made up of about 8 highly homologous amino acid variants. A CD8+ phenotype was shown by the disease-linked clones, which were found at relatively low frequencies in peripheral blood. The disease-linked clones were reported to be significantly enriched in matched synovial fluid samples from ankylosing spondylitis patients. Some of the motif variants had been reported before in the synovial fluid and blood of reactive arthritis patients, a finding that suggests common disease-initiation mechanisms.

From its cysteine to its phenylalanine, the CDR3 spans 16 amino acids. Here the CDR3 DNA is all that survives: 48 bases in frame from base 1. Trimming removed 3 bases from V and 7 bases from J; the gene matches leave 9 bases unexplained. CDR1 and CDR2 were assigned from the germline V gene as SGHRS and YFSETQ. The chain joins TRBV5-1 to TRBJ2-1; 11 of the junction bases match TRBD2. This clonotype was obtained from a male donor with ankylosing spondylitis. Input material: blood, either unsorted or a sorted T cell fraction (not recorded which). The nucleotide sequence reads TGCGCCAGCAGCTCACTAGCGGGAGTAGTCGGGAATGAGCAGTTCTTC. It encodes CASSSLAGVVGNEQFF.